The following is a TCR beta chain sequence with its context. V shed 5 bases, J shed 5 bases, and the junction held 15 bases outside the gene matches. The CDR3 spans 18 residues. Germline V gene sequence: CDR1 SGHVS, CDR2 FQNEAQ. These data belong to a study of T cells in localized non-small cell lung cancer. Measured with immunoSEQ multiplex PCR; TCRdb has only the in-frame clones, and not every one. The sample includes over 15,000 clones, 75% to 90% of them seen just once. The chain employs TRBV7-8 and TRBJ1-4; 9 bases are a match to TRBD1. The sequences come from peripheral blood, collected before any cancer treatment. This sequence was found in a male donor at least 60 years old with stage II squamous cell lung carcinoma. CDR3 DNA: TGTGCCAGCAGCGTCGGGACAGGGTCCCCCCGAGGGAATGAAAAACTGTTTTTT. Encoded protein: CASSVGTGSPRGNEKLFF.